This T cell receptor beta chain was found in a study of blood T cell repertoires in COVID-19. In the study overall: The cDNA or gDNA used as material had been derived from T cells, B-cell-depleted T cells, or PBMCs.

Germline CDR1 MNHEY, CDR2 SVGEGT. Trimming left V 3 bases short and J 7 bases short, with 18 bases between. The CDR3 spans 16 residues. Patients in Seattle were enrolled during active infection, then followed longitudinally. Using immunoSEQ multiplex PCR, the repertoire was profiled, and TCRdb retains in-frame clones only, with some absent. The table lists about 49,000 clones, under 90% of them singletons. The clonotype was recovered from a woman aged 80 or over with COVID-19, enrolled during active disease. The sample comprised peripheral blood. V and J are TRBV6-2 or TRBV6-3 and TRBJ1-4, with a possible D match to TRBD1 (6 bases). The CDR3 DNA reads TGTGCCAGCAGTTATCAGATGACAGGCCGGGGTGAAAAACTGTTTTTT. Its translation: CASSYQMTGRGEKLFF.